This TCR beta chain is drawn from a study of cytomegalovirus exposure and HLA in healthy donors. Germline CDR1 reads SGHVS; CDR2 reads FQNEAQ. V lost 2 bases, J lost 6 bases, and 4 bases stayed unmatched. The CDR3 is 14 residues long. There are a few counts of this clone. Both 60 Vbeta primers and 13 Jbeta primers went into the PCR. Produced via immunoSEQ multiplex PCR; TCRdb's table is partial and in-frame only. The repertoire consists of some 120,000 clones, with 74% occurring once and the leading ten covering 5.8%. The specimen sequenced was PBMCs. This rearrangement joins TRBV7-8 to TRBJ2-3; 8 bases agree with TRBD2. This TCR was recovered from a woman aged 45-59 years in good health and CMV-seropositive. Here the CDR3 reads CASSLRGGGDTQYF. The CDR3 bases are TGTGCCAGCAGCTTACGGGGGGGAGGGGATACGCAGTATTTT.